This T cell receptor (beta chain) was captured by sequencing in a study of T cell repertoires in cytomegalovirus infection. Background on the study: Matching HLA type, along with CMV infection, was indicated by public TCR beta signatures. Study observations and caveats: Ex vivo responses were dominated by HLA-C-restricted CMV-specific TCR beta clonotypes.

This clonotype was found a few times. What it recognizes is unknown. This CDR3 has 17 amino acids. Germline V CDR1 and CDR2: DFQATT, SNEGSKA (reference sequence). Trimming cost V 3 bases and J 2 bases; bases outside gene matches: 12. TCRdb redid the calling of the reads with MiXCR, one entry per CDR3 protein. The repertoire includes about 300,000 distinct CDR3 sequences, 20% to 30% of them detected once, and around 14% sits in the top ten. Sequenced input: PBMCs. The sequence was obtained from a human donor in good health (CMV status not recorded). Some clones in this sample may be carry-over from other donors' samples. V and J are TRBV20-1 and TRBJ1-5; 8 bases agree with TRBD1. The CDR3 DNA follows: TGCAGTGCTAGGGGTGACAGGGGAGAGTGGGGCAATCAGCCCCAGCATTTT. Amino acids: CSARGDRGEWGNQPQHF.